This T cell receptor beta chain emerged from a study of graft-versus-host responses after intestinal transplantation. On the study more broadly: For 2 to 4 years after anti-thymocyte globulin induction, all recipients took tacrolimus and steroids.

The protocol was immunoSEQ multiplex PCR, while the TCRdb copy is restricted to in-frame clones and leaves out a portion. The table lists 80,000 to 100,000 clones, around nine tenths of them singletons, with roughly 0.32% in the top ten. Comments on this clone: Its matching antigen is unknown.

This receptor was taken from a human donor who received an intestinal transplant. The source material was unstimulated CD4+ T cells sorted from spleen or lymph node cells, sampled before intestinal transplant.

The CDR3 bases are TGTGCCAGCAGTCAGACAGCGAACACTGAAGCTTTCTTT. Encoded protein: CASSQTANTEAFF. This chain uses TRBV27 with TRBJ1-1, with D maybe TRBD1 (5 bases). V dropped 5 bases and J dropped 1 base, with 8 bases sitting between them. The CDR3 runs 13 residues. Per the germline V gene, CDR1 is MNHEY and CDR2 is SMNVEV (reference sequence).